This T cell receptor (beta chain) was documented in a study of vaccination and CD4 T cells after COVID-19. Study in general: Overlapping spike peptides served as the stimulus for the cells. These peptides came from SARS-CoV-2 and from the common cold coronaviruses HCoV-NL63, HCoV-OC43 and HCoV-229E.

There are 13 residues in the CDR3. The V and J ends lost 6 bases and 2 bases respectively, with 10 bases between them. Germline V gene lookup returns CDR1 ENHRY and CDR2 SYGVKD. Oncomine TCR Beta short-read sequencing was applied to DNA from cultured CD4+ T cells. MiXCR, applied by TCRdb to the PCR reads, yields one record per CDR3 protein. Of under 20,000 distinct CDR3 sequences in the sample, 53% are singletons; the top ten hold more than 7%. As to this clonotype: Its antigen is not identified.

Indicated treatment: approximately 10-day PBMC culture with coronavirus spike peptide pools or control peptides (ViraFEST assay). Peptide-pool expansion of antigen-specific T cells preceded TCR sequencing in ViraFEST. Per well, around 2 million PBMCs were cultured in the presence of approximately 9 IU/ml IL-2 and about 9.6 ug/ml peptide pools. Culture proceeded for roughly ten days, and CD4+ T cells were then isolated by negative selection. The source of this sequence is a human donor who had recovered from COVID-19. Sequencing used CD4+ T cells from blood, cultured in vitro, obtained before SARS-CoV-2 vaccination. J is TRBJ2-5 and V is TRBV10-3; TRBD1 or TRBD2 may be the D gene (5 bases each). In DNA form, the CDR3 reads TGTGCCATCAGCGAGGGGCGACAAGAGACCCAGTACTTC. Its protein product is CAISEGRQETQYF.